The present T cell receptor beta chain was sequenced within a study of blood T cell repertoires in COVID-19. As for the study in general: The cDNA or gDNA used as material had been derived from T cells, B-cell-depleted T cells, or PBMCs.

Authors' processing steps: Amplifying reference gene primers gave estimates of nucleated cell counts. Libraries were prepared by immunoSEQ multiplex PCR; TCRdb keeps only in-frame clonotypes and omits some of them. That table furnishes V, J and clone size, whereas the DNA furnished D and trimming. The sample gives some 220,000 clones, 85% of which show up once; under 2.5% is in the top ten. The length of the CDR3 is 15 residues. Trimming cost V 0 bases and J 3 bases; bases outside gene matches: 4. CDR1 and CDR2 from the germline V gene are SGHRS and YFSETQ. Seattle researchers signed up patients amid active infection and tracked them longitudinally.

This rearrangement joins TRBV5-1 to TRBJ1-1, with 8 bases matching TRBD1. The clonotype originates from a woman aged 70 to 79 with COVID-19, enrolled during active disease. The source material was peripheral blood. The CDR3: CASSLEGTGYTEAFF. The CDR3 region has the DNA TGCGCCAGCAGCTTGGAAGGGACAGGATACACTGAAGCTTTCTTT.